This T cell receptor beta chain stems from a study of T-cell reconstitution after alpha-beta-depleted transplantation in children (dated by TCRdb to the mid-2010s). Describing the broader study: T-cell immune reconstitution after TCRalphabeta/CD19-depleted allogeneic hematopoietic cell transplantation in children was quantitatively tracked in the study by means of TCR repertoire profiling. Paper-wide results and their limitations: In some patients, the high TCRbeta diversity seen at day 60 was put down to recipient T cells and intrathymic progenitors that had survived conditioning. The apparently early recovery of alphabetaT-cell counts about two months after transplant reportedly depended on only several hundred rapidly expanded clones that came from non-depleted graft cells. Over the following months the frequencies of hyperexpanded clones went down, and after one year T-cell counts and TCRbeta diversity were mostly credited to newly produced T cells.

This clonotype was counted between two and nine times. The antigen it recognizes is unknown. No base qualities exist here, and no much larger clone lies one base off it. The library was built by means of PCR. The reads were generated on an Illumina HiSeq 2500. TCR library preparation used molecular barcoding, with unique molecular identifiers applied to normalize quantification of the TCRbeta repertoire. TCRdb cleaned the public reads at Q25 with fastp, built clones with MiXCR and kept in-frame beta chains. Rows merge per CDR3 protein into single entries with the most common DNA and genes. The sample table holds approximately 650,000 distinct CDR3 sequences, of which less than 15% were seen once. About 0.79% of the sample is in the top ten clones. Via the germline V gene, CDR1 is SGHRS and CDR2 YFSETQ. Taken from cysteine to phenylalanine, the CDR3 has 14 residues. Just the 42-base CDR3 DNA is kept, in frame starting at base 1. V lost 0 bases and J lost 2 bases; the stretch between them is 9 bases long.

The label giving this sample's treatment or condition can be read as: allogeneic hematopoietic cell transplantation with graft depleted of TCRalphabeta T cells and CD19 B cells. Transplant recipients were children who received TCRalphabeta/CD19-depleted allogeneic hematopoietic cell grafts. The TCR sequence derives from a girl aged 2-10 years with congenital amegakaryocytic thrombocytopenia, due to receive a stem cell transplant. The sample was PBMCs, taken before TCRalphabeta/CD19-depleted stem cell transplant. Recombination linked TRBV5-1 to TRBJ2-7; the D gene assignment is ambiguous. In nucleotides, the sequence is TGCGCCAGCAGCTTGGAGCTCGGACCCTACGAGCAGTACTTC. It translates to CASSLELGPYEQYF.